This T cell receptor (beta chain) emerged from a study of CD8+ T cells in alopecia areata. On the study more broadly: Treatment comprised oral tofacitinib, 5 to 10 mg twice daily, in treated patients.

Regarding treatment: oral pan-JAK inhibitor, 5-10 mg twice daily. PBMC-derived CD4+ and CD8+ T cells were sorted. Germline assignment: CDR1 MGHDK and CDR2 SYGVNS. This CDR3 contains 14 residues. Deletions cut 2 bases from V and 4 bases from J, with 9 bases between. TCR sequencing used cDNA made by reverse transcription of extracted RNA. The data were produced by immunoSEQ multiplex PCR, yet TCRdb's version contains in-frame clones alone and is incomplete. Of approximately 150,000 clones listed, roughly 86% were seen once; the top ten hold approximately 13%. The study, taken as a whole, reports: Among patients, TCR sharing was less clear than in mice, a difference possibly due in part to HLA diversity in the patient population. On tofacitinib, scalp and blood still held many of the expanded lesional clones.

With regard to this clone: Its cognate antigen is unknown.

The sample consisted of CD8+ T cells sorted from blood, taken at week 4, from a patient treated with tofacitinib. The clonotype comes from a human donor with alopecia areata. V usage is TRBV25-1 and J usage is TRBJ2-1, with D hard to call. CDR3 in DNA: TGTGCCAGCAGTGAACTAGAATCGTACAATGAGCAGTTCTTC. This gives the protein CASSELESYNEQFF. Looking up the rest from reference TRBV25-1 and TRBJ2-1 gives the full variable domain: EADIYQTPRYLVIGTGKKITLECSQTMGHDKMYWYQQDPGMELHLIHYSYGVNSTEKGDLSSESTVSRIRTEHFPLTLESARPSHTSQYLCASSELESYNEQFFGPGTRLTVL.